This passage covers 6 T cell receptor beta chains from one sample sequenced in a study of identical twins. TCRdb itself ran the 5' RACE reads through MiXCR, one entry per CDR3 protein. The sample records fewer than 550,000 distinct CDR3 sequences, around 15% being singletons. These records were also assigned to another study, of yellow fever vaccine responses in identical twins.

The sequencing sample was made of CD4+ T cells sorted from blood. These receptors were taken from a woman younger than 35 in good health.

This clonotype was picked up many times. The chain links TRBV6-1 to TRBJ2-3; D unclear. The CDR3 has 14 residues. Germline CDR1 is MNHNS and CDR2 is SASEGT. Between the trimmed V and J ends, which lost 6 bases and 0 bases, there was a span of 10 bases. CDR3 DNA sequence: TGTGCCAGCAGCCGCTCCTACAGCACAGATACGCAGTATTTT. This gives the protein CASSRSYSTDTQYF.

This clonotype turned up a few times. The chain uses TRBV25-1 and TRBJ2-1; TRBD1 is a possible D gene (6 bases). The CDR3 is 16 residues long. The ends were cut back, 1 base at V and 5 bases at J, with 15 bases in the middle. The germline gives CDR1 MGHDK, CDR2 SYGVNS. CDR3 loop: CASSESLGGLHNEQFF. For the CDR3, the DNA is TGTGCCAGCAGTGAATCACTAGGGGGTTTACACAATGAGCAGTTCTTC.

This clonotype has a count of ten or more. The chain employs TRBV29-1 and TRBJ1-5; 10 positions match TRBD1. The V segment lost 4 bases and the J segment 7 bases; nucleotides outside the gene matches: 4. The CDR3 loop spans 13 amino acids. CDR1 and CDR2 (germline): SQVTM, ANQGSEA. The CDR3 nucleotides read TGCAGCGTTGCAGACAGGGGGCTCCAGCCCCAGCATTTT. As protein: CSVADRGLQPQHF.

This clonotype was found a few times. Here the CDR3 reads CASSYTGLAYNEQFF. For the CDR3, the DNA is TGCGCCAGCAGCTACACGGGACTAGCTTACAATGAGCAGTTCTTC. V and J are TRBV5-1 and TRBJ2-1; 9 positions match TRBD2. The CDR3 covers 15 residues. V shed 3 bases, J shed 4 bases, and the junction held 5 bases outside the gene matches. Germline lookup yields CDR1 SGHRS and CDR2 YFSETQ.

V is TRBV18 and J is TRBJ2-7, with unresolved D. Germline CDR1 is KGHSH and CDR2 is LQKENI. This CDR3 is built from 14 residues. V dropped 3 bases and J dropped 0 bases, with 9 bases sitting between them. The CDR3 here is CASSPQQDSYEQYF. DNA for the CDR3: TGTGCCAGCTCACCTCAACAAGACTCCTACGAGCAGTACTTC.

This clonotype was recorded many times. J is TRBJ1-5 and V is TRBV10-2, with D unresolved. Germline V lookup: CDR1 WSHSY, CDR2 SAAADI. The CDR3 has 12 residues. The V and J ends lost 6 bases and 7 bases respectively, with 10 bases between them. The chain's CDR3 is CASRHGGQPQHF. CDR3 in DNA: TGCGCCAGCAGGCATGGAGGGCAGCCCCAGCATTTT.